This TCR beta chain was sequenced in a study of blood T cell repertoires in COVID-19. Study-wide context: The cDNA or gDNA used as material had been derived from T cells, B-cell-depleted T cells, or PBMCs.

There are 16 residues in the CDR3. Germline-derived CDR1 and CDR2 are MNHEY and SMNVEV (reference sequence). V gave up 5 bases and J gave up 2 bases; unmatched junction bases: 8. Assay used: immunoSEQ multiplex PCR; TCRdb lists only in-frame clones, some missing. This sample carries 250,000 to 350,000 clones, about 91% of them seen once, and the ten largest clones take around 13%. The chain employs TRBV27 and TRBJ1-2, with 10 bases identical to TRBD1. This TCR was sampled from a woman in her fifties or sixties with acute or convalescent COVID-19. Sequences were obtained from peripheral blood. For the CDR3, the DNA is TGTGCCAGCAGTCCAAGGGACAGGGGTATCAACTATGGCTACACCTTC. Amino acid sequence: CASSPRDRGINYGYTF.